These 21 T cell receptor beta chains share one sample of origin, sequenced in a study of neurological immune-mediated disorders (dated by TCRdb to between 2018 and 2020). Receptor libraries were prepared by 5' RACE. The reads were generated on an Illumina HiSeq 2500. The raw public reads went through TCRdb reprocessing: fastp at Q25, MiXCR clone calling, in-frame beta chains kept. All rows with the same CDR3 protein become a single entry with the most common DNA and genes. The sample data list about 59,000 distinct CDR3 sequences, and around 3.5% of these were observed just once. The top ten hold about 3% of the sample. The sample comprised PBMCs. The receptors here all came from a woman aged 25-40 years with multiple sclerosis.

V gene TRBV20-1 combines with J gene TRBJ2-3; TRBD2 agrees at 10 bases. Trimming cost V 7 bases and J 6 bases; bases outside gene matches: 10. Germline V lookup: CDR1 DFQATT, CDR2 SNEGSKA (reference sequence). The CDR3 consists of 14 residues. The CDR3 DNA sequence: TGCAGTGAAAGTCTAGCGGGAGAAGGGGATACGCAGTATTTT. It specifies CSESLAGEGDTQYF.

The table lists this clonotype with many counts. The CDR3 sequence: CSARRGRVGEQYF. In nucleotides, the CDR3 is TGCAGTGCTAGACGGGGGCGAGTTGGCGAGCAGTACTTC. V usage is TRBV20-1 and J usage is TRBJ2-7; D may be TRBD1 or TRBD2 (6 bases each). V dropped 2 bases and J dropped 6 bases, with 14 bases sitting between them. Germline CDR1 DFQATT, CDR2 SNEGSKA (reference sequence). The length of the CDR3 is 13 residues.

As to this clonotype: Being one base from a much bigger clone, this may be a read error. The rearrangement uses TRBV20-1 and TRBJ2-1; TRBD2 might be the D (5 bases). Germline V gives CDR1 DFQATT, CDR2 SNEGSKA (reference sequence). The length of the CDR3 is 13 residues. V lost 3 bases to trimming and J lost 13 bases, with 19 bases between them. The CDR3 DNA reads as TGCAGTGCTAGCCACCCGGAGGCGGGCAGACAGTTCTTC. It specifies CSASHPEAGRQFF.

This clonotype was counted only a few times. The chain has TRBV5-1 and TRBJ2-2; a possible D gene is TRBD1 (5 bases). CDR1 and CDR2 (germline): SGHRS, YFSETQ. V gave up 0 bases and J gave up 6 bases, with 18 bases separating them. The CDR3 has 17 residues. CDR3 region: CASSLGLSRVRPGELFF. DNA for the CDR3: TGCGCCAGCAGCTTGGGACTTTCCAGGGTCCGTCCCGGGGAGCTGTTTTTT. Combining the CDR3 with reference TRBV5-1 and TRBJ2-2 gives the whole variable domain KAGVTQTPRYLIKTRGQQVTLSCSPISGHRSVSWYQQTPGQGLQFLFEYFSETQRNKGNFPGRFSGRQFSNSRSEMNVSTLELGDSALYLCASSLGLSRVRPGELFFGEGSRLTVL.

This clonotype was observed many times. The chain is built from TRBV5-1 and TRBJ1-1; D is unresolved. CDR3 length: 13 amino acids. The germline V and J ends were trimmed by 1 base and 6 bases, with 10 bases remaining between them. Germline assignment: CDR1 SGHRS and CDR2 YFSETQ. This CDR3 is CASSLSWVAEAFF. The CDR3 nucleotides read TGCGCCAGCAGCTTGAGTTGGGTAGCTGAAGCTTTCTTT.

This clonotype showed up many times. The V and J genes are TRBV6-6 and TRBJ2-2; D unresolved. Trimming pared 5 bases from V and 2 bases from J, leaving 9 bases between. CDR1 and CDR2 (germline): MNHNY, SVGAGI (reference sequence). This CDR3 is 14 amino acids long. CDR3 sequence reads: CASSLPPNTGELFF. The CDR3 region has the DNA TGTGCCAGCAGTCTCCCACCTAACACCGGGGAGCTGTTTTTT.

In its sample, this clonotype was seen many times. The V call is TRBV4-3, the J call TRBJ2-2, with D uncertain. V lost 3 bases and J 7 bases, leaving 12 bases between the germline ends. Germline V lookup: CDR1 LGHNA, CDR2 YSLEER. The CDR3 length is 14 residues. The CDR3 bases are TGCGCCAGCAGCCAGGTCTGGTGGGACGGGGAGCTGTTTTTT. It specifies CASSQVWWDGELFF.

This clonotype appeared many times. This chain uses TRBV6-6 with TRBJ1-5; 10 nucleotides agree with TRBD1. This CDR3 region has 16 residues. Trimming at V came to 0 bases and at J to 9 bases, leaving 8 bases not matched to a gene. Germline CDR1 is MNHNY and CDR2 is SVGAGI (reference sequence). Here the CDR3 reads CASSYSTGGSNAPQHF. The CDR3 coding sequence is TGTGCCAGCAGTTACTCGACAGGGGGCTCAAATGCGCCCCAGCATTTT.

Many counts were recorded for this clonotype. The chain couples TRBV4-1 to TRBJ1-5, with D perhaps TRBD1 (6 bases). There are 16 residues in the CDR3. Per the germline V gene, CDR1 is MGHRA and CDR2 is YSYEKL. With 0 bases removed from V and 2 bases from J, the gap between germline ends came to 11 bases. The CDR3 coding sequence is TGCGCCAGCAGCCAAGATGTGTCAGGGGGCAATCAGCCCCAGCATTTT. This codes for CASSQDVSGGNQPQHF.

This clonotype occurred many times. This chain uses TRBV5-1 with TRBJ2-7; 7 bases fit TRBD2. Unmatched junction bases numbered 10, after V lost 5 bases and J lost 5 bases. Germline V gene data show CDR1 as SGHRS and CDR2 as YFSETQ. The CDR3 spans 14 residues. The CDR3 is CASSPGGRGDEQYF. CDR3 sequence (DNA): TGCGCCAGCAGTCCGGGGGGTAGAGGAGACGAGCAGTACTTC. Full variable domain (missing parts from reference TRBV5-1 and TRBJ2-7): KAGVTQTPRYLIKTRGQQVTLSCSPISGHRSVSWYQQTPGQGLQFLFEYFSETQRNKGNFPGRFSGRQFSNSRSEMNVSTLELGDSALYLCASSPGGRGDEQYFGPGTRLTVT.

This clonotype was detected ten times or more. This rearrangement joins TRBV5-1 to TRBJ2-7, with D perhaps matching TRBD2 (5 bases). There are 14 residues in the CDR3. The germline CDR1 and CDR2 sequences are SGHRS and YFSETQ. V was pared by 2 bases and J by 7 bases, with 16 bases between. The CDR3 loop reads CASSFYGVSEEQYF. CDR3 sequence (DNA): TGCGCCAGCAGCTTTTACGGGGTATCGGAAGAGCAGTACTTC.

This clonotype was counted ten times or more. This chain connects TRBV6-6 to TRBJ2-1; D is undetermined. CDR1 is MNHNY, CDR2 SVGAGI, per germline (reference sequence). Trimming took 6 bases from V and 4 from J, leaving 10 bases between them. This CDR3 is built from 13 residues. CDR3 nucleotides: TGTGCCAGCAGACTTGCACCTTACAATGAGCAGTTCTTC. Translating it yields CASRLAPYNEQFF.

At least ten counts were recorded for this clonotype. The junction and the germline gene differ at one end; a read error may be behind it. This rearrangement joins TRBV5-1 to TRBJ1-5; D is uncertain. This CDR3 is 14 amino acids long. Germline V CDR1 and CDR2: SGHRS, YFSETQ. The CDR3 DNA reads as TGCGCCAGCAGCTTGGAAGGCAGCAATCAGCCCCAGAATTTT. This translates into CASSLEGSNQPQNF.

This clonotype was seen many times. This chain connects TRBV11-2 to TRBJ2-7; maybe TRBD1 (5 bases). The length of the CDR3 is 18 residues. Per germline, CDR1 SGHAT and CDR2 FQNNGV. Trimming removed 0 bases from V and 3 bases from J, with 21 bases in between. CDR3 bases: TGTGCCAGCAGCTTAGATCGGCGGCAGGGTTGGAACCACTACGAGCAGTACTTC. Amino acids: CASSLDRRQGWNHYEQYF.

There are many counts of this clonotype. This chain joins TRBV5-1 and TRBJ1-2; 8 bases line up with TRBD1. CDR3 length equals 14 residues. After removal of 7 bases from V and 1 base from J, the junction contained 6 bases not matched to a gene. Looked up from germline, CDR1 is SGHRS and CDR2 is YFSETQ. The CDR3 is CASRIDRGNYGYTF. Here the CDR3 DNA reads TGCGCCAGCCGTATAGACAGGGGTAACTATGGCTACACCTTC.

This clonotype was seen ten or more times. This chain joins TRBV11-3 and TRBJ2-1, with D maybe TRBD2 (7 bases). The CDR3 extends over 15 amino acids. Trimming removed 5 bases from V and 8 bases from J, with 19 bases in between. The germline gives CDR1 SGHNT, CDR2 YENEEA. CDR3 residues: CASSLGGGGSHEQFF. CDR3 coding DNA: TGTGCCAGCAGCCTCGGAGGGGGGGGGTCCCATGAGCAGTTCTTC.

Of note for this clonotype: A much larger clone is a single base away; this may be a read error. The chain carries TRBV10-3 and TRBJ1-3; no definite D call. The CDR3 covers 16 residues. Trimming stripped 4 bases from V and 7 bases from J, with 20 bases between. CDR1 and CDR2 (germline): ENHRY, SYGVKD. CDR3 region: CAISVTDRERANTIYF. In DNA, the CDR3 is TGTGCCATCAGTGTGACCGACCGGGAAAGAGCGAACACCATATATTTT.

The sample holds many counts of this clonotype. V and J are TRBV15 and TRBJ2-3; 8 bases agree with TRBD2. This CDR3 is 17 amino acids long. V lost 3 bases to trimming and J lost 4 bases; unmatched junction nucleotides: 12. Germline loops: CDR1 LNHNV, CDR2 YYDKDF (reference sequence). The CDR3 DNA reads TGTGCCACCAGCAGGGACTCTGCGGGGGGTGTCGCAGATACGCAGTATTTT. It is translated as CATSRDSAGGVADTQYF.

This clonotype was detected ten times or more. The gene calls are TRBV14 and TRBJ1-1; 7 bases agree with TRBD1. Germline CDR1 and CDR2: SGHDN and FVKESK. Trimming removed 4 bases from V and 11 bases from J; junction bases left unmatched: 7. The CDR3 consists of 12 residues. The CDR3 sequence is CASSPGGRMAFF. CDR3 DNA: TGTGCCAGCAGCCCAGGGGGTAGGATGGCTTTCTTT.

This rearrangement joins TRBV7-2 to TRBJ2-7, with D unresolved. The germline V gene has CDR1 SGHTA and CDR2 FQGNSA. This CDR3 contains 14 residues. Trimming pared 4 bases from V and 5 bases from J, leaving 15 bases between. CDR3 bases: TGTGCCAGCAGCTCAGGCGGAGCCCGGGACGAGCAGTACTTC. Its translation is CASSSGGARDEQYF.

The table lists this clonotype with a few counts. The CDR3 region is CASSQQRGGELFF. CDR3 DNA sequence: TGTGCCAGCAGCCAACAGAGGGGTGGGGAGCTGTTTTTT. V gene TRBV4-2 combines with J gene TRBJ2-2; D may match TRBD1 or TRBD2 (5 bases each). The CDR3 has 13 residues. Trimming took off 2 bases at V and 8 bases at J, with 9 bases between the two ends. Germline V CDR1 and CDR2: LGHNA, YNFKEQ.